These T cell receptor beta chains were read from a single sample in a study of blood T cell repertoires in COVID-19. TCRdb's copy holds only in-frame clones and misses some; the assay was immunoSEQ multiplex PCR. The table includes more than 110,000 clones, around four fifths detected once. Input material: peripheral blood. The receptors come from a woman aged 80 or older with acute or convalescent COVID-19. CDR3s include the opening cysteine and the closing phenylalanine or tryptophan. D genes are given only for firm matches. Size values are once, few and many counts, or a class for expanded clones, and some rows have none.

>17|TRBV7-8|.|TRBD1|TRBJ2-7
CASSLFTDGTGTYEQYF
TGTGCCAGCAGCCTCTTTACCGACGGGACAGGAACTTACGAGCAGTACTTC
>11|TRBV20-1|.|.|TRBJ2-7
CSALGLDEQYF
TGCAGTGCCCTGGGACTGGACGAGCAGTACTTC
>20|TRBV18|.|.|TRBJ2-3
CASSPPRKDIFYRSTDTQYF
TGTGCCAGCTCACCACCGAGGAAGGATATCTTTTACCGAAGCACAGATACGCAGTATTTT
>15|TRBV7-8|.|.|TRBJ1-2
CASSSTRLTRHGYTF
TGTGCCAGCAGCTCCACCCGATTGACACGCCATGGCTACACCTTC
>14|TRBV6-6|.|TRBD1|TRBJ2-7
CASRPGQTTSEQYF
TGTGCCAGCAGGCCGGGACAGACTACCTCCGAGCAGTACTTC
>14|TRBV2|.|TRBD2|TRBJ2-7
CASKPSGSGSEQYF
TGTGCCAGCAAGCCTAGCGGGAGTGGGAGCGAGCAGTACTTC
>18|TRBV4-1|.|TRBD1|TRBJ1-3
CASSQGPRQGFRSYPIYF
TGCGCCAGCAGCCAAGGACCGCGACAGGGTTTTCGCTCGTATCCCATATATTTT
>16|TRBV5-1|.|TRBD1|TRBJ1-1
CASSSWTGGMNTEAFF
TGCGCCAGCAGCTCCTGGACAGGGGGCATGAACACTGAAGCTTTCTTT
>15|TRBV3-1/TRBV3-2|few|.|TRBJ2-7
CASSPREIAGHEQYF
TGTGCCAGCAGCCCCCGTGAAATCGCGGGGCACGAGCAGTACTTC
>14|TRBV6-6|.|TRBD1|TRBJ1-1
CASSYRGGGAEAFF
TGTGCCAGCAGTTACCGAGGGGGCGGTGCTGAAGCTTTCTTT
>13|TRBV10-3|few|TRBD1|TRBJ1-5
CAIRDRGGQPQHF
TGTGCCATCAGAGACAGGGGAGGTCAGCCCCAGCATTTT
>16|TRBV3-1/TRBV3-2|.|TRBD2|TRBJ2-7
CASSQEAGLASYEQYF
TGTGCCAGCAGCCAAGAAGCGGGACTAGCGAGTTACGAGCAGTACTTC